This is a list of T cell receptor beta chains from one sample in a study of beta chain features in type 1 diabetes. TCRdb keeps only in-frame clones here, not all; method: immunoSEQ multiplex PCR. The sample shows some 100,000 clones, around 40% of them seen only once. What was sequenced was stem cell memory CD4+ T cells from blood. The receptors here all came from a woman between 18 and 30 years old in good health. Both conserved end residues are part of each CDR3. A D gene is named only where the DNA matches it firmly. Expanded clones are given a class, and other clones once, few, many or no size at all.

cdr3_length clone_size j_call d_call v_call cdr3_aa cdr3_nt
13 few TRBJ1-2 . TRBV29-1 CSVPGRGHWGYTF TGCAGCGTTCCCGGCAGGGGCCATTGGGGCTACACCTTC
13 once TRBJ1-2 . TRBV7-9 CASSSQPPLDYTF TGTGCCAGCAGCTCGCAACCCCCACTTGACTACACCTTC
12 . TRBJ2-7 . TRBV2 CASSITRGEQYF TGTGCCAGCAGCATTACAAGGGGCGAGCAGTACTTC
14 . TRBJ2-7 TRBD1 TRBV18 CASSTGTGPYEQYF TGTGCCAGCTCAACCGGGACAGGGCCGTACGAGCAGTACTTC
14 . TRBJ1-4 TRBD1 TRBV28 CASSSGQSYEKLFF TGTGCCAGCAGTTCGGGACAGTCTTATGAAAAACTGTTTTTT
15 . TRBJ2-2 . TRBV7-3 CASRYDSGLTGELFF TGTGCCAGCAGATATGACTCAGGGTTGACCGGGGAGCTGTTTTTT
17 . TRBJ2-7 TRBD2 TRBV7-2 CASSPPNGLATGYEQYF TGTGCCAGCAGCCCCCCCAATGGACTAGCAACTGGGTACGAGCAGTACTTC
16 . TRBJ1-4 . TRBV25-1 CASSEGGGRANEKLFF TGTGCCAGCAGTGAAGGCGGGGGTCGGGCTAATGAAAAACTGTTTTTT
13 few TRBJ1-5 . TRBV7-2 CASSLARGQPQHF TGTGCCAGCAGCTTAGCTCGGGGACAGCCCCAGCATTTT
13 few TRBJ1-2 TRBD1 TRBV10-3 CAISTGQGQGYTF TGTGCCATCAGTACCGGACAGGGGCAAGGCTACACCTTC
15 . TRBJ2-7 TRBD2 TRBV5-5 CASSYLSGSRDEQYF TGTGCCAGCAGCTATCTTAGCGGGAGTCGCGACGAGCAGTACTTC
14 . TRBJ2-3 . TRBV5-4 CASSATGSTDTQYF TGTGCCAGCAGCGCAACAGGGAGCACAGATACGCAGTATTTT
15 . TRBJ2-3 TRBD2 TRBV7-9 CASSPGTSGSVARYF TGTGCCAGCAGCCCCGGGACTAGCGGGAGTGTCGCCCGGTATTTT
14 few TRBJ1-1 TRBD1 TRBV18 CASSVTGANTEAFF TGTGCCAGCTCAGTTACAGGGGCTAACACTGAAGCTTTCTTT
14 few TRBJ2-5 TRBD2 TRBV29-1 CSVASGGSRETQYF TGCAGCGTTGCTAGCGGAGGGAGCCGGGAGACCCAGTACTTC
16 . TRBJ2-3 TRBD2 TRBV28 CASSLSPGLAALAQYF TGTGCCAGCAGTTTATCCCCGGGACTAGCGGCCCTTGCGCAGTATTTT
14 many TRBJ2-1 TRBD2 TRBV14 CASSQTSGYNEQFF TGTGCCAGCAGCCAAACTAGCGGGTACAATGAGCAGTTCTTC
15 . TRBJ2-1 . TRBV9 CASSVDAGNYNEQFF TGTGCCAGCAGCGTAGACGCGGGGAACTACAATGAGCAGTTCTTC
12 . TRBJ2-1 . TRBV5-1 CASSLAGDEQFF TGCGCCAGCAGCTTGGCGGGGGATGAGCAGTTCTTC
15 few TRBJ2-7 . TRBV9 CASSARERRPHEQYF TGTGCCAGCAGCGCCCGGGAGCGGAGGCCCCACGAGCAGTACTTC
15 once TRBJ2-5 TRBD2 TRBV5-1 CASSLGGRSGETQYF TGCGCCAGCAGCTTAGGCGGGAGGTCGGGGGAGACCCAGTACTTC
15 . TRBJ2-7 TRBD1 TRBV5-1 CASSSTGQGDYEQYF TGCGCCAGCAGCTCTACCGGACAGGGGGACTACGAGCAGTACTTC
15 few TRBJ2-2 TRBD1 TRBV9 CASSTGTGLGGELFF TGTGCCAGCAGCACCGGGACAGGGCTGGGCGGGGAGCTGTTTTTT
16 . TRBJ1-5 . TRBV6-1 CASSERSAGINQPQHF TGTGCCAGCAGTGAACGCTCGGCAGGGATCAATCAGCCCCAGCATTTT
15 few TRBJ2-2 TRBD2 TRBV6-1 CASRTGTSGRGELFF TGTGCCAGCAGAACCGGGACTAGCGGGAGAGGGGAGCTGTTTTTT
16 . TRBJ2-1 TRBD1 TRBV18 CASSPLRDRGYNEQFF TGTGCCAGCTCACCACTCCGAGACAGGGGATACAATGAGCAGTTCTTC
14 . TRBJ1-2 TRBD1 TRBV27 CASSPNRGQGGYTF TGTGCCAGCAGCCCCAACAGGGGGCAAGGTGGCTACACCTTC
15 . TRBJ1-3 TRBD1 TRBV30 CAWSGGQVGGNTIYF TGTGCCTGGAGTGGGGGACAGGTGGGCGGAAACACCATATATTTT
13 . TRBJ2-4 . TRBV27 CASKRTGRNIQYF TGTGCCAGCAAGAGAACAGGGAGAAACATTCAGTACTTC
13 few TRBJ2-2 . TRBV18 CASSLSMIGELFF TGTGCCAGCTCACTAAGCATGATCGGGGAGCTGTTTTTT
13 . TRBJ2-1 . TRBV5-1 CASSGGIPNEQFF TGCGCCAGCAGCGGCGGGATTCCAAATGAGCAGTTCTTC
16 . TRBJ2-1 TRBD2 TRBV5-4 CASSVGLAGGYNEQFF TGTGCCAGCAGCGTGGGACTAGCGGGAGGGTACAATGAGCAGTTCTTC
16 few TRBJ1-1 . TRBV27 CASSLSRVADGTEAFF TGTGCCAGCAGTTTATCACGTGTGGCCGATGGCACTGAAGCTTTCTTT
15 . TRBJ2-3 . TRBV7-6 CASSFTGDLTDTQYF TGTGCCAGCAGCTTCACAGGAGACCTCACAGATACGCAGTATTTT
17 . TRBJ2-1 . TRBV5-1 CASSPRLVLSSYNEQFF TGCGCCAGCAGCCCGCGACTAGTTCTCAGCTCCTACAATGAGCAGTTCTTC
14 few TRBJ2-2 . TRBV5-6 CASSLGLTAGELFF TGTGCCAGCAGCTTGGGCCTAACCGCCGGGGAGCTGTTTTTT
15 few TRBJ2-5 TRBD2 TRBV28 CASRGTSTWGETQYF TGTGCCAGCAGGGGGACTAGCACGTGGGGGGAGACCCAGTACTTC
17 . TRBJ1-2 . TRBV29-1 CSVEDLSGVLGSYGYTF TGCAGCGTTGAAGATCTTTCCGGGGTCTTGGGGTCTTATGGCTACACCTTC
18 . TRBJ1-1 . TRBV19 CASSLRGLGRRRNTEAFF TGTGCCAGTAGTCTCAGGGGCTTGGGCCGCCGGAGGAACACTGAAGCTTTCTTT
16 . TRBJ2-7 TRBD1 TRBV7-4 CASSKDQGQGVHEQYF TGTGCCAGCAGCAAGGACCAGGGACAGGGGGTTCACGAGCAGTACTTC